A single sample is the source of the 32 T cell receptor beta chains below, sequenced in a study of blood T cell repertoires in COVID-19 (TCRdb year 2020). Library preparation was by the immunoSEQ multiplex PCR assay. TCRdb mirrors the immuneACCESS table, restricted to in-frame sequences. Some clones are absent from its copies; in checked studies, under half trace to an unresolved V gene, and the reason for the others is unknown. The sample contains 150,000 to 200,000 clones, 86% of them found a single time. Less than 3.5% of the sample rests with the top ten. The sequencing input was peripheral blood. Receptors were obtained from a woman younger than 45 with active or convalescent COVID-19.

The gene calls are TRBV6-5 and TRBJ2-2, with TRBD2 matching over 10 bases. This CDR3 has 13 amino acids. V dropped 7 bases and J dropped 7; count of bases not matched to a gene: 3. Germline loops: CDR1 MNHEY, CDR2 SVGAGI. The CDR3 DNA follows: TGTGCCAGCAAAAGGACTAGCGGCGGGGAGCTGTTTTTT. This encodes CASKRTSGGELFF.

The chain recombines TRBV28 with TRBJ2-3; D is uncertain. V was pared by 4 bases and J by 6 bases, with 23 bases between. CDR3 size: 17 residues. Germline V gives CDR1 MDHEN, CDR2 SYDVKM. This chain's CDR3 is CASSSDNLLSSLDTQYF. CDR3 bases: TGTGCCAGCAGTTCCGACAACCTTTTGAGTTCCCTCGATACGCAGTATTTT.

The chain employs TRBV7-9 and TRBJ1-5, with 8 bases aligning to TRBD1. The CDR3 has 16 residues. V shed 8 bases and J 0 bases; nucleotides not matched to a gene: 9. Per germline, CDR1 SEHNR and CDR2 FQNEAQ (reference sequence). The chain's CDR3 is CASASTGVHSNQPQHF. DNA for the CDR3: TGTGCCAGCGCTTCGACAGGGGTCCATAGCAATCAGCCCCAGCATTTT.

V gene TRBV30 combines with J gene TRBJ1-1, with 7 bases that match TRBD1. Germline values: CDR1 GTSNPN, CDR2 SVGIG (reference sequence). CDR3 length equals 12 residues. Trimming took 3 bases from V and 4 from J; bases not matched to a gene: 2. CDR3 bases: TGTGCCTGGAGGAGGGACAGCACTGAAGCTTTCTTT. This translates into CAWRRDSTEAFF. The full variable domain, completed using reference TRBV30 and TRBJ1-1, is SQTIHQWPATLVQPVGSPLSLECTVEGTSNPNLYWYRQAAGRGLQLLFYSVGIGQISSEVPQNLSASRPQDRQFILSSKKLLLSDSGFYLCAWRRDSTEAFFGQGTRLTVV.

The chain combines TRBV4-1 with TRBJ1-4; 10 bases match TRBD1. There are 16 residues in the CDR3. Germline values: CDR1 MGHRA, CDR2 YSYEKL. V dropped 7 bases and J dropped 3; count of bases not matched to a gene: 8. The CDR3 DNA is TGCGCCAGCATCCCGGGACAGGGGTCCCCTAATGAAAAACTGTTTTTT. It yields the protein CASIPGQGSPNEKLFF.

The chain is built from TRBV5-1 and TRBJ1-1; perhaps TRBD1 as D (6 bases). V lost 3 bases and J 0 bases, leaving 24 bases between the germline ends. The CDR3 totals 19 residues. CDR1 is SGHRS, CDR2 YFSETQ, per germline. The CDR3 here is CASSWDTARVPLLNTEAFF. The CDR3 DNA follows: TGCGCCAGCAGCTGGGACACTGCTCGAGTTCCCCTTTTGAACACTGAAGCTTTCTTT. The variable domain in full, with the rest retrieved from reference TRBV5-1 and TRBJ1-1, is KAGVTQTPRYLIKTRGQQVTLSCSPISGHRSVSWYQQTPGQGLQFLFEYFSETQRNKGNFPGRFSGRQFSNSRSEMNVSTLELGDSALYLCASSWDTARVPLLNTEAFFGQGTRLTVV.

This rearrangement joins TRBV5-4 to TRBJ2-5; 12 nucleotides align to TRBD2. V lost 3 bases, J lost 4 bases, and 4 bases stayed unmatched. CDR3 length: 15 amino acids. In germline, CDR1 is SGHNT, CDR2 YYREEE (reference sequence). CDR3 in amino acids: CASSSSTSGGETQYF. As DNA, the CDR3 is TGTGCCAGCAGCTCCTCGACTAGCGGGGGAGAGACCCAGTACTTC.

The chain has TRBV4-2 and TRBJ2-7; TRBD2 agrees at 8 bases. Germline trimming cut 4 bases from V and 1 base from J; bases unmatched to any gene: 9. This CDR3 is built from 16 residues. From germline, CDR1 is LGHNA and CDR2 YNFKEQ. The CDR3 protein is CASSLQSGRVSYEQYF. CDR3 coding DNA: TGTGCCAGCAGCCTGCAAAGCGGGAGAGTATCCTACGAGCAGTACTTC.

The chain couples TRBV5-4 to TRBJ2-3; 10 positions match TRBD1. CDR1 is SGHNT, CDR2 YYREEE, per germline (reference sequence). The CDR3 runs 15 residues. V gave up 6 bases and J gave up 1 base; unmatched junction bases: 5. CDR3 DNA: TGTGCCAGCAACTCCGGGACAGGGGGCACAGATACGCAGTATTTT. Its translation is CASNSGTGGTDTQYF.

The chain combines TRBV4-2 with TRBJ2-5; 7 bases are shared with TRBD1. The germline V gene encodes CDR1 LGHNA and CDR2 YNFKEQ. The CDR3 length is 14 residues. Unmatched junction bases numbered 3, after V lost 2 bases and J lost 3 bases. CDR3 sequence reads: CASSQRTGEETQYF. The CDR3 DNA reads as TGTGCCAGCAGCCAAAGGACAGGCGAAGAGACCCAGTACTTC.

This chain's CDR3 is CASSLSGRANTGELFF. The CDR3 DNA sequence: TGTGCCAGCAGTTTATCCGGGAGGGCTAACACCGGGGAGCTGTTTTTT. The chain links TRBV28 to TRBJ2-2, with 8 bases identical to TRBD2. Germline V gene sequence: CDR1 MDHEN, CDR2 SYDVKM. V dropped 1 base and J dropped 2; count of bases not matched to a gene: 3. The CDR3 runs 16 residues.

This chain connects TRBV5-1 to TRBJ1-1; D is unclear. Germline-derived CDR1 and CDR2 are SGHRS and YFSETQ. The V end was cut by 7 bases, the J end by 1 base, with 8 bases between. This CDR3 is 12 amino acids long. The CDR3 DNA follows: TGCGCCAGCCGGGAGGCGAACACTGAAGCTTTCTTT. Amino acid sequence: CASREANTEAFF.

J is TRBJ1-1 and V is TRBV18; 7 positions match TRBD1. V shed 2 bases and J 6 bases; nucleotides not matched to a gene: 6. Germline values: CDR1 KGHSH, CDR2 LQKENI. CDR3 length: 14 residues. The CDR3 nucleotides read TGTGCCAGCTCACCAGAGGAAGGGGGCCCTGAAGCTTTCTTT. Translation gives CASSPEEGGPEAFF.

This clone came up once. This specimen includes other DNA sequences encoding the same CDR3. This sequence joins TRBV11-2 and TRBJ1-3; D is perhaps TRBD1 (5 bases). Trimming shortened V by 2 bases and J by 0 bases, and 8 bases separated the two germline ends. This CDR3 has 15 residues. The germline gives CDR1 SGHAT, CDR2 FQNNGV. The CDR3 sequence is CASSLQGYSGNTIYF. CDR3 DNA: TGTGCCAGCAGCTTACAGGGTTACTCTGGAAACACCATATATTTT.

In this sample, this clone turned up once. V is TRBV5-8 and J is TRBJ1-5, with 7 bases fitting TRBD1. V trimming: 6 bases; J trimming: 2 bases; junction bases outside the gene matches: 5. The CDR3 spans 14 residues. Germline CDR1 and CDR2: SGHTS and YDEGEE. This CDR3 reads CASTNGQGNQPQHF. The CDR3 DNA sequence: TGTGCCAGCACCAATGGACAGGGCAATCAGCCCCAGCATTTT.

The chain carries TRBV13 and TRBJ2-7; TRBD2 matches at 7 bases. This CDR3 region has 15 residues. After removal of 4 bases from V and 0 bases from J, the junction contained 6 bases not matched to a gene. CDR1 and CDR2 (germline): PRHDT, FYEKMQ (reference sequence). The DNA for the CDR3 is TGTGCCAGCAGCTCCGGGACTACCGCCTCCTACGAGCAGTACTTC. It codes for CASSSGTTASYEQYF.

The CDR3 DNA reads TGCAGCGTCTACGCGACAGCGTTGAAGACCCAGTACTTC. Translation: CSVYATALKTQYF. The chain recombines TRBV29-1 with TRBJ2-5; D possibly corresponds to TRBD1 (5 bases). Germline V lookup: CDR1 SQVTM, CDR2 ANQGSEA. Trimming stripped 6 bases from V and 6 bases from J, with 17 bases between. This CDR3 has 13 amino acids.

The CDR3 region is CASSAGGLGGQPQHF. CDR3 coding DNA: TGTGCCAGCAGCGCAGGGGGCTTGGGTGGTCAGCCCCAGCATTTT. The rearrangement uses TRBV2 and TRBJ1-5; 8 bases match TRBD1. The germline gives CDR1 SNHLY, CDR2 FYNNEI. J gave up 6 bases and V 6 bases, and 10 bases lay outside the gene matches. The CDR3 is 15 residues long. The full variable domain, in which reference TRBV2 and TRBJ1-5 provide the parts outside the CDR3, is EPEVTQTPSHQVTQMGQEVILRCVPISNHLYFYWYRQILGQKVEFLVSFYNNEISEKSEIFDDQFSVERPDGSNFTLKIRSTKLEDSAMYFCASSAGGLGGQPQHFGDGTRLSIL.

The V gene is TRBV2, the J gene TRBJ1-1; 7 bases are a match to TRBD1. J was trimmed by 4 bases and V by 9 bases; bases with no gene match: 8. CDR1 and CDR2 (germline): SNHLY, FYNNEI. The CDR3 has 13 residues. The CDR3 sequence: CASGPDRATEAFF. The CDR3 DNA reads TGTGCCAGTGGCCCCGACAGGGCCACTGAAGCTTTCTTT.

V gene TRBV4-1 combines with J gene TRBJ2-1, with 10 positions matching TRBD1. Germline V gene sequence: CDR1 MGHRA, CDR2 YSYEKL. This CDR3 is 16 amino acids long. After removal of 1 base from V and 5 bases from J, the junction contained 5 bases not matched to a gene. The CDR3 loop reads CASSQAPGQGNNEQFF. The CDR3 DNA is TGCGCCAGCAGCCAAGCTCCGGGACAGGGGAACAATGAGCAGTTCTTC.

The chain employs TRBV6-6 and TRBJ2-3; TRBD1 might be the D (5 bases). CDR3 length: 15 residues. Germline CDR1 is MNHNY and CDR2 is SVGAGI (reference sequence). V was cut by 7 bases and J by 0 bases, with 14 bases left in between. The CDR3 nucleotides are TGTGCCAGCAATCCCCTAGGGGAAAGCACAGATACGCAGTATTTT. Protein: CASNPLGESTDTQYF.

The chain recombines TRBV18 with TRBJ1-2; D is possibly TRBD1 (6 bases). V was pared by 1 base and J by 4 bases, with 19 bases between. Germline V gene data show CDR1 as KGHSH and CDR2 as LQKENI. The CDR3 spans 17 residues. CDR3 protein: CASSPRLPRQDSYGYTF. The DNA for the CDR3 is TGTGCCAGCTCACCACGTTTGCCGAGACAGGATTCCTATGGCTACACCTTC.

V gene TRBV29-1 combines with J gene TRBJ2-2; 7 bases fit TRBD2. This CDR3 has 16 amino acids. Germline V CDR1 and CDR2: SQVTM, ANQGSEA. The V and J ends lost 5 bases and 3 bases, in that order; junction bases with no gene match: 12. The CDR3 DNA follows: TGCAGCGTTCACTTTGGGGCGGGAGCCCACACCGGGGAGCTGTTTTTT. Translated, it gives CSVHFGAGAHTGELFF.

The genes are TRBV14 and TRBJ2-7, with TRBD1 as a possible D gene (6 bases). CDR1 SGHDN and CDR2 FVKESK come from the germline V gene. CDR3 length equals 12 residues. V shed 6 bases and J shed 7 bases, with 13 bases lying between them. CDR3 nucleotide sequence: TGTGCCAGCAGTCAACAGGGTCTGGAGCAGTACTTC. Its translation is CASSQQGLEQYF.

The chain combines TRBV25-1 with TRBJ2-3, with a possible D match to TRBD1 (6 bases). Germline values: CDR1 MGHDK, CDR2 SYGVNS. Trimming removed 2 bases from V and 4 bases from J, with 13 bases in between. The CDR3 has 15 residues. CDR3 loop: CASSERRQVPDTQYF. CDR3 in DNA: TGTGCCAGCAGTGAAAGGAGACAGGTTCCAGATACGCAGTATTTT.

This clone was counted a few times. The V and J genes are TRBV20-1 and TRBJ1-1; 9 bases line up with TRBD1. CDR1 and CDR2 from the germline V gene are DFQATT and SNEGSKA (reference sequence). The CDR3 is 11 amino acids. V shed 3 bases and J 10 bases; nucleotides not matched to a gene: 3. The CDR3 reads CSARDRGGAFF. The DNA for the CDR3 is TGCAGTGCTAGGGACAGGGGTGGAGCTTTCTTT.

The CDR3, as DNA: TGTGCCAGTAGTATCTCTGGCGGGGACGAGCAGTACTTC. This gives the protein CASSISGGDEQYF. The chain combines TRBV19 with TRBJ2-7; TRBD2 is a possible D gene (6 bases). The germline CDR1 and CDR2 sequences are LNHDA and SQIVND (reference sequence). The CDR3 length is 13 residues. Between the trimmed V and J ends, which lost 3 bases and 5 bases, there was a span of 11 bases.

The chain couples TRBV5-1 to TRBJ2-5; maybe TRBD1 (6 bases). The CDR3 is made up of 14 amino acids. Germline lookup yields CDR1 SGHRS and CDR2 YFSETQ. V was trimmed by 5 bases and J by 10 bases, leaving 21 bases between them. The CDR3 region is CASRSGPRTEVQYF. The CDR3, as DNA: TGCGCCAGCAGATCGGGGCCTAGGACAGAAGTCCAGTACTTC.

This chain joins TRBV9 and TRBJ1-1; 11 bases agree with TRBD1. The CDR3 has 15 residues. V was clipped by 4 bases and J by 4 bases; unmatched bases: 6. CDR1 SGDLS and CDR2 YYNGEE come from the germline V gene. The DNA of the CDR3 is TGTGCCAGCAGCCTCCGGACAGGGGGCCTCACTGAAGCTTTCTTT. It specifies CASSLRTGGLTEAFF.

This chain links TRBV7-9 with TRBJ1-2; D unresolved. CDR1 is SEHNR, CDR2 FQNEAQ, per germline (reference sequence). CDR3 length: 11 residues. V was clipped by 8 bases and J by 6 bases, with 10 bases between them. CDR3 in amino acids: CASEGGNGYTF. The CDR3 nucleotides are TGTGCCAGCGAGGGAGGGAATGGCTACACCTTC. The entire variable domain, with the rest obtained from reference TRBV7-9 and TRBJ1-2, is as follows: DTGVSQNPRHKITKRGQNVTFRCDPISEHNRLYWYRQTLGQGPEFLTYFQNEAQLEKSRLLSDRFSAERPKGSFSTLEIQRTEQGDSAMYLCASEGGNGYTFGSGTRLTVV.

The rearrangement joins TRBV18 to TRBJ1-1; D ambiguous. Per germline, CDR1 KGHSH and CDR2 LQKENI. The ends were cut back, 3 bases at V and 2 bases at J, with 10 bases in the middle. The CDR3 is 14 residues long. Here the CDR3 reads CASSPSAGNTEAFF. CDR3 DNA sequence: TGTGCCAGCTCACCTTCCGCGGGAAACACTGAAGCTTTCTTT.

This clone is a singleton in its sample. This chain joins TRBV18 and TRBJ2-3; 10 bases are shared with TRBD1. The CDR3 loop spans 16 amino acids. CDR1 and CDR2 (germline): KGHSH, LQKENI. The trim removed 8 bases at V and 4 bases at J, leaving 12 bases unmatched. The CDR3 nucleotides read TGTGCCAGCGCCCAGGTCGGGACAGGGGCGTCAGATACGCAGTATTTT. Protein sequence: CASAQVGTGASDTQYF.